The subject of this entry is one TCR beta chain. TCRdb keeps only in-frame clones here, not all; method: immunoSEQ multiplex PCR. The sample carries tens of thousands of clones, roughly 90% recorded once. This record belongs to a study of blood T cell repertoires in COVID-19. Study-level information: Acute and convalescent COVID-19 samples came from the United States, Italy and Spain.

V gave up 5 bases and J gave up 8 bases, with 24 bases separating them. Germline assignment: CDR1 SGHAT and CDR2 FQNNGV. There are 16 residues in the CDR3. The V and J genes are TRBV11-2 and TRBJ1-1, with a possible D match to TRBD1 (6 bases). The sample consisted of peripheral blood. The sequence derives from a human donor in a cohort sampled during active COVID-19. The CDR3 DNA reads TGTGCCAGCAGCGAATTCTACAGGGCTCCCATACCGGAAGCTTTCTTT. Translation gives CASSEFYRAPIPEAFF. Full variable domain (rest looked up from reference TRBV11-2 and TRBJ1-1): EAGVAQSPRYKIIEKRQSVAFWCNPISGHATLYWYQQILGQGPKLLIQFQNNGVVDDSQLPKDRFSAERLKGVDSTLKIQPAKLEDSAVYLCASSEFYRAPIPEAFFGQGTRLTVV.